This T cell receptor beta chain appears in the sequencing data of a study of cytotoxic CD8 clonotypes in ibrutinib-treated CLL. The overall study: For this cohort, patients were some eleven relapsed/refractory and 15 treatment-naive, while 17 were IGHV unmutated.

Trimming took off 3 bases at V and 2 bases at J, with 14 bases between the two ends. CDR3 size: 16 residues. Germline V lookup: CDR1 SGHVS, CDR2 FQNEAQ. Regarding the study as a whole: Rare overall, public clonotypes shrank or held steady under therapy. An increase in clonality occurred at ibrutinib response, followed by a return toward baseline at progression.

In regard to this clone: Its antigen is as yet unknown.

The data were produced by immunoSEQ multiplex PCR, yet TCRdb's version contains in-frame clones alone and is incomplete. Of approximately 280,000 clones in the sample, roughly 76% are singletons; the top ten hold about 5.7%. Sequencing was performed on PBMCs, taken at disease progression, from a patient treated with ibrutinib. The sequence derives from a human donor with chronic lymphocytic leukemia. The chain uses TRBV7-8 and TRBJ2-1, with a tentative D call TRBD2 (6 bases). The CDR3, as DNA: TGTGCCAGCAGCTTCAATCCTAGCGTTACCTACAATGAGCAGTTCTTC. It encodes CASSFNPSVTYNEQFF.